Shown below are 26 T cell receptor beta chains from a single sample sequenced in a study of T cell responses to AZD1222 COVID-19 vaccine. The data were produced by immunoSEQ multiplex PCR, yet TCRdb's version contains in-frame clones alone and is incomplete. The sample has 140,000 or so clones; 92% are singletons. Sequenced material: peripheral blood, taken on day 0 of AZD1222 vaccination. The receptor set was obtained from an adult in good health.

CDR3 residues: CASLQQGITEAFF. In nucleotides, the CDR3 is TGTGCCAGCCTTCAACAGGGGATCACTGAAGCTTTCTTT. This rearrangement joins TRBV5-4 to TRBJ1-1, with 7 positions matching TRBD1. The germline CDR1 and CDR2 sequences are SGHNT and YYREEE (reference sequence). J lost 4 bases, V lost 7 bases, and 7 bases had no gene match. CDR3 length equals 13 residues. The full variable domain, its missing parts supplied by reference TRBV5-4 and TRBJ1-1, is ETGVTQSPTHLIKTRGQQVTLRCSSQSGHNTVSWYQQALGQGPQFIFQYYREEENGRGNFPPRFSGLQFPNYSSELNVNALELDDSALYLCASLQQGITEAFFGQGTRLTVV.

This rearrangement joins TRBV6-2 or TRBV6-3 to TRBJ2-5; D unresolved. Per the germline V gene, CDR1 is MNHEY and CDR2 is SVGEGT. Trimming left V 0 bases short and J 4 bases short, with 6 bases between. This CDR3 has 13 residues. The CDR3 loop reads CASSYSGGETQYF. In nucleotides, the CDR3 is TGTGCCAGCAGTTACTCTGGCGGAGAGACCCAGTACTTC.

The chain couples TRBV5-1 to TRBJ2-1; no firm D call. The V and J ends lost 4 bases and 4 bases respectively, with 3 bases between them. Germline-derived CDR1 and CDR2 are SGHRS and YFSETQ. The CDR3 consists of 11 residues. The DNA for the CDR3 is TGCGCCAGCAGCGAATACAATGAGCAGTTCTTC. It codes for CASSEYNEQFF.

This chain connects TRBV5-5 to TRBJ1-6, with a possible D match to TRBD1 (5 bases). CDR3 length: 16 amino acids. Trimming pared 4 bases from V and 7 bases from J, leaving 18 bases between. The germline V gene has CDR1 SGHKS and CDR2 YYEKEE (reference sequence). As DNA, the CDR3 is TGTGCCAGCAGCCCAACCAGGGCCACCATGAATTCACCCCTCCACTTT. It yields the protein CASSPTRATMNSPLHF.

The gene calls are TRBV10-3 and TRBJ1-2; D unresolved. Germline values: CDR1 ENHRY, CDR2 SYGVKD. CDR3 length equals 15 residues. The V gene lost 0 bases and the J gene lost 11 bases, with 19 bases spanning the gap. The CDR3 sequence: CAISESIFQAGRYTF. Here the CDR3 DNA reads TGTGCCATCAGTGAGTCGATTTTTCAGGCAGGTCGTTACACCTTC.

CDR3 amino acids: CASRPTGQYGYTF. CDR3 DNA: TGTGCCAGCAGGCCGACCGGACAGTATGGCTACACCTTC. J is TRBJ1-2 and V is TRBV12-3 or TRBV12-4; TRBD1 is a possible D gene (6 bases). CDR3 length: 13 residues. Trimming took 6 bases from V and 5 from J, leaving 13 bases between them.

The chain employs TRBV5-1 and TRBJ1-1; D is undetermined. The ends were cut back, 1 base at V and 0 bases at J, with 16 bases in the middle. The germline V gene encodes CDR1 SGHRS and CDR2 YFSETQ. The CDR3 sequence is 17 residues long. The CDR3 DNA follows: TGCGCCAGCAGCTTGATTCTGAGGACGGTGATGAACACTGAAGCTTTCTTT. Its translation is CASSLILRTVMNTEAFF. The variable domain in full, with the rest retrieved from reference TRBV5-1 and TRBJ1-1, is KAGVTQTPRYLIKTRGQQVTLSCSPISGHRSVSWYQQTPGQGLQFLFEYFSETQRNKGNFPGRFSGRQFSNSRSEMNVSTLELGDSALYLCASSLILRTVMNTEAFFGQGTRLTVV.

V is TRBV7-2 and J is TRBJ1-2, with 11 bases lining up with TRBD1. Germline V lookup: CDR1 SGHTA, CDR2 FQGNSA. The CDR3 extends over 17 amino acids. The ends lost 3 bases at V and 11 bases at J; junction bases unmatched: 17. DNA of the CDR3: TGTGCCAGCAGCTTCGCCGGGACAGGGGGAAGCCAAGGGGGTTACACCTTC. Its protein is CASSFAGTGGSQGGYTF.

The genes are TRBV6-6 and TRBJ2-7, with 7 positions matching TRBD1. Looked up from germline, CDR1 is MNHNY and CDR2 is SVGAGI (reference sequence). With V trimmed by 6 bases and J by 2 bases, 4 bases remained unmatched. The CDR3 has 13 amino acids. This CDR3 reads CASSGDSTYEQYF. Here the CDR3 DNA reads TGTGCCAGCAGCGGGGACAGTACCTACGAGCAGTACTTC.

V and J are TRBV7-2 and TRBJ1-2, with D possibly matching TRBD1 (6 bases). The V end lost 0 bases, the J end lost 3 bases, and 11 bases lay between the germline ends. Per germline, CDR1 SGHTA and CDR2 FQGNSA. The CDR3 length is 15 residues. DNA of the CDR3: TGTGCCAGCAGCTTAGCGGGTAGGGGGGACTATGGCTACACCTTC. It translates to CASSLAGRGDYGYTF.

The DNA of the CDR3 is TGTGCCAGCAGTTTAGTGGGGACCGGGAGTCAGCCCCAGCATTTT. This encodes CASSLVGTGSQPQHF. This chain links TRBV28 with TRBJ1-5, with D tentatively TRBD1 (5 bases). With 2 bases removed from V and 6 bases from J, the gap between germline ends came to 14 bases. This CDR3 contains 15 residues. Per the germline V gene, CDR1 is MDHEN and CDR2 is SYDVKM. The whole variable domain, filled in from reference TRBV28 and TRBJ1-5, reads DVKVTQSSRYLVKRTGEKVFLECVQDMDHENMFWYRQDPGLGLRLIYFSYDVKMKEKGDIPEGYSVSREKKERFSLILESASTNQTSMYLCASSLVGTGSQPQHFGDGTRLSIL.

This chain uses TRBV4-1 with TRBJ1-1; TRBD1 matches at 12 bases. From germline, CDR1 is MGHRA and CDR2 YSYEKL. Unmatched junction bases numbered 5, after V lost 3 bases and J lost 6 bases. This CDR3 has 15 residues. This chain's CDR3 is CASSQGGQGASEAFF. Written as DNA, the CDR3 is TGCGCCAGCAGCCAGGGGGGACAGGGGGCATCTGAAGCTTTCTTT.

The J gene is TRBJ2-1, the V gene TRBV5-4, with 13 nucleotides matching TRBD2. The CDR3 covers 16 residues. Losses at the gene ends were 2 bases for V and 10 bases for J; bases not matched to a gene: 9. CDR1 is SGHNT and CDR2 is YYREEE in the germline V gene (reference sequence). The chain's CDR3 is CASSLPPGLAGHEQFF. CDR3 sequence (DNA): TGTGCCAGCAGCTTACCTCCGGGACTAGCGGGGCACGAGCAGTTCTTC.

The V call is TRBV5-1, the J call TRBJ2-4; 10 bases are a match to TRBD1. The CDR3 loop spans 17 amino acids. V gave up 1 base and J gave up 0 bases; unmatched junction bases: 4. CDR1 is SGHRS, CDR2 YFSETQ, per germline. The DNA of the CDR3 is TGCGCCAGCAGCTTGTTGGGACAGGGGTTAGCCAAAAACATTCAGTACTTC. It encodes CASSLLGQGLAKNIQYF.

The chain carries TRBV27 and TRBJ1-5; a possible D gene is TRBD1 (5 bases). CDR3 length: 15 residues. Germline lookup yields CDR1 MNHEY and CDR2 SMNVEV (reference sequence). V dropped 6 bases and J dropped 2 bases, with 14 bases sitting between them. The CDR3 loop reads CASRLTEGRNQPQHF. In DNA, the CDR3 is TGTGCCAGCAGATTGACAGAGGGACGCAATCAGCCCCAGCATTTT.

J is TRBJ1-5 and V is TRBV7-2; D unclear. The CDR3 spans 14 residues. CDR1 and CDR2 (germline): SGHTA, FQGNSA. Trimming took 1 base from V and 3 from J, leaving 7 bases between them. CDR3 loop: CASSLGRDNQPQHF. The CDR3 nucleotides read TGTGCCAGCAGCTTAGGTAGGGACAATCAGCCCCAGCATTTT.

The chain couples TRBV7-2 to TRBJ2-7; D might be TRBD1 or TRBD2, each matching 6 bases. CDR3 length equals 15 residues. The V end lost 0 bases, the J end lost 0 bases, and 9 bases lay between the germline ends. Germline values: CDR1 SGHTA, CDR2 FQGNSA. The CDR3 loop is CASSLAGGRSYEQYF. In nucleotides, the CDR3 is TGTGCCAGCAGCTTAGCGGGGGGCCGCTCCTACGAGCAGTACTTC.

This clone has just a few counts. This chain joins TRBV9 and TRBJ2-1, with TRBD2 as a possible D gene (6 bases). This CDR3 comprises 16 residues. Germline CDR1 and CDR2: SGDLS and YYNGEE. Trimming removed 0 bases from V and 0 bases from J, with 10 bases in between. The CDR3 sequence is CASSVATGSSYNEQFF. The CDR3 DNA reads as TGTGCCAGCAGCGTAGCTACCGGGAGCTCCTACAATGAGCAGTTCTTC.

The rearrangement uses TRBV7-9 and TRBJ2-3, with D unclear. Trimming removed 1 base at V and 0 bases at J, with 5 bases between. The CDR3 covers 14 residues. Per germline, CDR1 SEHNR and CDR2 FQNEAQ (reference sequence). The CDR3 loop is CASSLVRSTDTQYF. As DNA, the CDR3 is TGTGCCAGCAGCTTAGTCCGGAGCACAGATACGCAGTATTTT.

This chain uses TRBV13 with TRBJ1-6, with D tentatively TRBD1 (5 bases). CDR1 and CDR2 from the germline V gene are PRHDT and FYEKMQ (reference sequence). Trimming took 3 bases from V and 7 from J, leaving 10 bases between them. The CDR3 sequence is 14 residues long. The CDR3 here is CASSFGTDNSPLHF. The CDR3 region has the DNA TGTGCCAGCAGCTTCGGGACGGACAATTCACCCCTCCACTTT.

CDR3 bases: TGTGCCATCAGTGAGTCTGTCGGACTAGCGACCGGGGAGCTGTTTTTT. This sequence encodes CAISESVGLATGELFF. V gene TRBV10-3 combines with J gene TRBJ2-2, with 9 bases fitting TRBD2. The CDR3 is 16 residues long. CDR1 is ENHRY and CDR2 is SYGVKD in the germline V gene. J gave up 5 bases and V 0 bases, and 4 bases lay outside the gene matches.

The chain is built from TRBV19 and TRBJ1-5, with TRBD1 matching 9 bases. V was pared by 5 bases and J by 0 bases, with 2 bases of the junction left unmatched. Germline CDR1 LNHDA, CDR2 SQIVND (reference sequence). The CDR3 totals 15 residues. In DNA, the CDR3 is TGTGCCAGTAGTCGGACAGGGGTTAGCAATCAGCCCCAGCATTTT. This encodes CASSRTGVSNQPQHF.

The chain recombines TRBV5-1 with TRBJ1-4; D unclear. The CDR3 spans 12 residues. The germline V gene encodes CDR1 SGHRS and CDR2 YFSETQ. With 1 base removed from V and 6 bases from J, the gap between germline ends came to 4 bases. The CDR3 protein is CASSLMDEKLFF. As DNA, the CDR3 is TGCGCCAGCAGCTTGATGGATGAAAAACTGTTTTTT. The whole variable domain, filled in from reference TRBV5-1 and TRBJ1-4, reads KAGVTQTPRYLIKTRGQQVTLSCSPISGHRSVSWYQQTPGQGLQFLFEYFSETQRNKGNFPGRFSGRQFSNSRSEMNVSTLELGDSALYLCASSLMDEKLFFGSGTQLSVL.

The chain carries TRBV6-1 and TRBJ2-7; D remains unclear. Between the trimmed V and J ends, which lost 3 bases and 2 bases, there was a span of 14 bases. The CDR3 contains 15 residues. CDR1 MNHNS and CDR2 SASEGT come from the germline V gene. The CDR3 region has the DNA TGTGCCAGCAGTGATGCGGCCACCGGCCCCTACGAGCAGTACTTC. This gives the protein CASSDAATGPYEQYF.

The V call is TRBV12-3 or TRBV12-4, the J call TRBJ2-5; D remains ambiguous. CDR3 length: 13 amino acids. Between the trimmed V and J ends, which lost 9 bases and 1 base, there was a span of 12 bases. The CDR3 loop reads CASSGGVQETQYF. In DNA, the CDR3 is TGTGCCAGTTCAGGCGGCGTCCAAGAGACCCAGTACTTC.

The chain recombines TRBV4-3 with TRBJ1-2, with D unresolved. Germline lookup yields CDR1 LGHNA and CDR2 YSLEER. The CDR3 runs 11 residues. Trimming removed 1 base from V and 8 bases from J, with 5 bases in between. The CDR3 region is CASSQGGGYTF. CDR3 DNA sequence: TGCGCCAGCAGCCAAGGCGGGGGCTACACCTTC.